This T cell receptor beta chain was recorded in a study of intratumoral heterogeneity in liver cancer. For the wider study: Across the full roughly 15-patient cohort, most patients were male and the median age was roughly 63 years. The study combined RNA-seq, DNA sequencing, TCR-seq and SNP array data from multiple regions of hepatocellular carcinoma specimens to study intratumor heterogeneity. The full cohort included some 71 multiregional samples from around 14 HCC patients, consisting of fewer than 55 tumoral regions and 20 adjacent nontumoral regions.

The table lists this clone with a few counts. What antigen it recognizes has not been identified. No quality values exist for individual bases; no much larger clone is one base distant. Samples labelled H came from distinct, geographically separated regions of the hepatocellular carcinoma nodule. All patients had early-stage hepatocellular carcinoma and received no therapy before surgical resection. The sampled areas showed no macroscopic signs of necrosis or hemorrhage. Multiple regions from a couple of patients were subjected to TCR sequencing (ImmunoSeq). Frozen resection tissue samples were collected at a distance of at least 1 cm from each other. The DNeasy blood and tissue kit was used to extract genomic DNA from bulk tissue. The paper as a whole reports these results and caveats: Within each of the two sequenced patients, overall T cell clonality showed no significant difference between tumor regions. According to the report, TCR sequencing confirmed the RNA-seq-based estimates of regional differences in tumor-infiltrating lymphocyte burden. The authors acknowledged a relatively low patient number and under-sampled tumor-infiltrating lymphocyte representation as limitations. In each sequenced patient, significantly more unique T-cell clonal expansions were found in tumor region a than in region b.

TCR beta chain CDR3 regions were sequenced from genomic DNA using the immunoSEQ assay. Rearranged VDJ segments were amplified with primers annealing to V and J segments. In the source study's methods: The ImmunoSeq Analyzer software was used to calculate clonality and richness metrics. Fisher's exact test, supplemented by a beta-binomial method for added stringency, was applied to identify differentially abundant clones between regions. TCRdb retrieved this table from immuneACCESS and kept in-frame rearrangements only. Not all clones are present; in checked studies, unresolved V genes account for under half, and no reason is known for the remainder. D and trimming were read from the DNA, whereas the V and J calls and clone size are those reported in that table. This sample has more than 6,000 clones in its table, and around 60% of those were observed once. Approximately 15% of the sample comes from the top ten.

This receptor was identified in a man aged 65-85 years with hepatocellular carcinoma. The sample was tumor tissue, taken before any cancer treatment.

The CDR3 corresponds to CASSRQTGTGLNQPQHF. The nucleotides read TGTGCCAGCAGTCGACAGACCGGGACAGGGCTCAACCAGCCCCAGCATTTT. The rearrangement combines TRBV6-6 with TRBJ1-5; 9 bases in the middle match TRBD1. Including cysteine and phenylalanine, the CDR3 has 17 amino acids. Of all the DNA, just the CDR3 is kept, 51 bases in frame from base 1. Based on the germline V gene (reference sequence), the CDR1 and CDR2 sequences are MNHNY and SVGAGI. V has 5 bases trimmed and J has 7 bases trimmed; junction bases matching no gene number 15.